The 21 T cell receptor beta chains presented below share a single source sample, sequenced in a study of blood T cell repertoires in COVID-19. The assay was immunoSEQ multiplex PCR, and TCRdb's table has in-frame clones only and misses some. Here the sample spans about 210,000 clones, 80% to 90% being singletons. The sequenced material came from PBMCs or T cells enriched from blood (not recorded which). These receptors all come from a middle-aged man who had recovered from COVID-19.

This chain links TRBV5-1 with TRBJ1-2; tentative D call: TRBD1 (5 bases). The V gene's germline CDR1 is SGHRS and CDR2 YFSETQ. This CDR3 has 14 residues. V was trimmed by 0 bases and J by 6 bases, leaving 12 bases between them. The CDR3 loop is CASSLEKGNDGYTF. The CDR3 DNA follows: TGCGCCAGCAGCTTGGAGAAGGGGAATGATGGCTACACCTTC.

V is TRBV5-6 and J is TRBJ1-2; maybe TRBD1 (6 bases). The V gene lost 9 bases and the J gene lost 7 bases, with 19 bases spanning the gap. This CDR3 is 13 amino acids long. Germline V gene lookup returns CDR1 SGHDT and CDR2 YYEEEE. The DNA for the CDR3 is TGTGCCACTGAGGGGGAGAGGGCTGGTGGCTACACCTTC. This gives the protein CATEGERAGGYTF.

The rearrangement joins TRBV7-2 to TRBJ2-7; 14 nucleotides match TRBD2. V dropped 5 bases and J dropped 6; count of bases not matched to a gene: 9. The germline V gene encodes CDR1 SGHTA and CDR2 FQGNSA. This CDR3 spans 16 amino acids. The CDR3 sequence is CASSLGLAGGRREQYF. CDR3 DNA sequence: TGTGCCAGCAGCCTCGGACTAGCGGGAGGTCGACGCGAGCAGTACTTC.

This clone appeared a few times. The rearrangement uses TRBV5-1 and TRBJ2-5, with D perhaps TRBD1 (6 bases). Germline CDR1 is SGHRS and CDR2 is YFSETQ. The CDR3 totals 15 residues. Trimming stripped 2 bases from V and 0 bases from J, with 11 bases between. CDR3 DNA sequence: TGCGCCAGCAGCTTCCTGGACAGTGACCAAGAGACCCAGTACTTC. Translation: CASSFLDSDQETQYF.

The V call is TRBV11-2, the J call TRBJ1-2; D ambiguous. The CDR3 sequence is 11 residues long. V was cut by 5 bases and J by 8 bases, with 9 bases left in between. From germline, CDR1 is SGHAT and CDR2 FQNNGV. The DNA of the CDR3 is TGTGCCAGCAGCCGTGCCCAGGGCTACACCTTC. Translation: CASSRAQGYTF. Using reference TRBV11-2 and TRBJ1-2 for the parts outside the CDR3, the full variable domain is EAGVAQSPRYKIIEKRQSVAFWCNPISGHATLYWYQQILGQGPKLLIQFQNNGVVDDSQLPKDRFSAERLKGVDSTLKIQPAKLEDSAVYLCASSRAQGYTFGSGTRLTVV.

The V gene is TRBV30, the J gene TRBJ1-2, with TRBD1 matching over 9 bases. The CDR3 covers 16 residues. With 5 bases clipped from V and 9 bases from J, the junction kept 19 bases outside the gene matches. CDR1 and CDR2 (germline): GTSNPN, SVGIG (reference sequence). The DNA of the CDR3 is TGTGCCTGGTTGAAAACCCCCGGGACAGGGAGTTTAAGCTACACCTTC. Translating gives CAWLKTPGTGSLSYTF.

The rearrangement links TRBV4-1 to TRBJ1-5; TRBD1 is a possible D gene (6 bases). This CDR3 is built from 17 residues. V dropped 0 bases and J dropped 3 bases, with 15 bases sitting between them. CDR1 and CDR2 from the germline V gene are MGHRA and YSYEKL. The CDR3 reads CASSQEIDQGPNQPQHF. DNA for the CDR3: TGCGCCAGCAGCCAAGAGATTGATCAGGGGCCCAATCAGCCCCAGCATTTT.

The J gene is TRBJ2-7, the V gene TRBV7-8; 7 bases are shared with TRBD2. V shed 2 bases and J 3 bases; nucleotides not matched to a gene: 7. The CDR3 extends over 15 amino acids. Germline V gene lookup returns CDR1 SGHVS and CDR2 FQNEAQ. The CDR3 DNA is TGTGCCAGCAGCTTAATTGCGGGGGACGGCTACGAGCAGTACTTC. Protein product: CASSLIAGDGYEQYF.

The chain carries TRBV2 and TRBJ1-2, with no clear D. This CDR3 is 12 amino acids long. Germline CDR1 reads SNHLY; CDR2 reads FYNNEI. V shed 7 bases and J shed 9 bases, with 15 bases lying between them. The CDR3 nucleotides read TGTGCCAGCACAGTGCTTTCGGGAAGCTACACCTTC. This sequence encodes CASTVLSGSYTF.

The chain joins TRBV12-3 or TRBV12-4 to TRBJ2-1, with TRBD2 as a possible D gene (5 bases). V was clipped by 5 bases and J by 10 bases, with 9 bases between them. The CDR3 sequence is 11 residues long. This CDR3 is CASSRGREQFF. The DNA of the CDR3 is TGTGCCAGCAGTCGGGGTAGGGAGCAGTTCTTC.

V is TRBV7-9 and J is TRBJ1-1, with D maybe TRBD1 (6 bases). The germline V gene has CDR1 SEHNR and CDR2 FQNEAQ (reference sequence). Trimming removed 3 bases at V and 3 bases at J, with 11 bases between. The CDR3 is 14 residues long. As DNA, the CDR3 is TGTGCCAGCAGCTTCCAGGGGAGTTACACTGAAGCTTTCTTT. Amino acids: CASSFQGSYTEAFF.

The chain employs TRBV14 and TRBJ2-1; possible D gene TRBD2, 6 bases. The CDR3 has 14 residues. The germline gives CDR1 SGHDN, CDR2 FVKESK. The V end was cut by 4 bases, the J end by 4 bases, with 11 bases between. CDR3 DNA sequence: TGTGCCAGCAGCCTTCTGACTAGTTACAATGAGCAGTTCTTC. Encoded protein: CASSLLTSYNEQFF.

The CDR3 loop is CASSPRAGGRGNYGYTF. Written as DNA, the CDR3 is TGTGCCAGCAGCCCCCGAGCCGGTGGCAGGGGTAACTATGGCTACACCTTC. The chain combines TRBV16 with TRBJ1-2, with D tentatively TRBD1 (6 bases). V lost 4 bases to trimming and J lost 1 base, with 19 bases between them. This CDR3 contains 17 residues. Germline lookup yields CDR1 KGHSY and CDR2 FQNENV.

About this clone itself: Within the sample, other DNA sequences also encode this same CDR3. V usage is TRBV24-1 and J usage is TRBJ2-2; D unresolved. Trimming took off 4 bases at V and 4 bases at J, with 9 bases between the two ends. Germline lookup yields CDR1 KGHDR and CDR2 SFDVKD. This CDR3 has 14 residues. CDR3 loop: CATSDPPGTGELFF. DNA of the CDR3: TGTGCCACCAGTGACCCACCAGGCACCGGGGAGCTGTTTTTT.

This chain's CDR3 is CAWAQGQNTEAFF. Here the CDR3 DNA reads TGTGCCTGGGCACAGGGACAGAACACTGAAGCTTTCTTT. J is TRBJ1-1 and V is TRBV30, with D possibly matching TRBD1 (6 bases). Trimming removed 5 bases at V and 1 base at J, with 11 bases between. The CDR3 sequence is 13 residues long. In germline, CDR1 is GTSNPN, CDR2 SVGIG (reference sequence).

This chain connects TRBV30 to TRBJ1-2, with no clear D. Germline V gene sequence: CDR1 GTSNPN, CDR2 SVGIG (reference sequence). Deletions cut 3 bases from V and 5 bases from J, with 13 bases between. The CDR3 totals 13 residues. CDR3 loop: CAWRISISYGYTF. In nucleotides, the CDR3 is TGTGCCTGGAGGATCTCTATTTCGTATGGCTACACCTTC. Based on the CDR3 plus reference TRBV30 and TRBJ1-2, the full variable domain is SQTIHQWPATLVQPVGSPLSLECTVEGTSNPNLYWYRQAAGRGLQLLFYSVGIGQISSEVPQNLSASRPQDRQFILSSKKLLLSDSGFYLCAWRISISYGYTFGSGTRLTVV.

This sequence joins TRBV30 and TRBJ1-3, with D hard to call. The V gene's germline CDR1 is GTSNPN and CDR2 SVGIG (reference sequence). V was trimmed by 0 bases and J by 1 base, leaving 7 bases between them. The CDR3 totals 14 residues. Here the CDR3 DNA reads TGTGCCTGGAGTGTAGGAGGGTCTGGAAACACCATATATTTT. This encodes CAWSVGGSGNTIYF.

J is TRBJ1-6 and V is TRBV11-2; D perhaps matches TRBD1 (5 bases). CDR3 length: 14 amino acids. Germline V gene sequence: CDR1 SGHAT, CDR2 FQNNGV. V shed 5 bases and J shed 5 bases, with 10 bases lying between them. DNA for the CDR3: TGTGCCAGCAGCCTCCGGGGGGATAATTCACCCCTCCACTTT. This translates into CASSLRGDNSPLHF.

CDR3 residues: CAIKGQAEKLFF. The CDR3 DNA sequence: TGTGCCATCAAGGGACAGGCAGAAAAACTGTTTTTT. The chain carries TRBV10-3 and TRBJ1-4; the match to TRBD1 covers 8 bases. This CDR3 is 12 amino acids long. The V segment lost 7 bases and the J segment 8 bases; nucleotides outside the gene matches: 3. Per germline, CDR1 ENHRY and CDR2 SYGVKD.

This chain connects TRBV4-1 to TRBJ2-6; 8 nucleotides line up with TRBD1. With 4 bases clipped from V and 5 bases from J, the junction kept 4 bases outside the gene matches. Germline CDR1 MGHRA, CDR2 YSYEKL. The CDR3 is 15 residues long. CDR3 DNA: TGCGCCAGCAGCCCAGGGGGCGGGAGGGCCAACGTCCTGACTTTC. Protein product: CASSPGGGRANVLTF.

This clone was seen a single time. The chain recombines TRBV30 with TRBJ1-5; TRBD1 agrees at 7 bases. Trimming at V came to 3 bases and at J to 3 bases, leaving 5 bases not matched to a gene. Germline V gene sequence: CDR1 GTSNPN, CDR2 SVGIG (reference sequence). The CDR3 extends over 14 amino acids. CDR3 nucleotide sequence: TGTGCCTGGAGCAGGGGGACCTTCAATCAGCCCCAGCATTTT. Encoded protein: CAWSRGTFNQPQHF.